Following are 23 T cell receptor delta chains from one sample sequenced in a study of γδ T cells in repeated Plasmodium falciparum infection. TCRdb reanalysed the multiplex PCR reads via CATT. This table holds 70,000 to 95,000 delta-chain clones, more than 1.4% found once. Flow sorting of PBMC yielded separate Vgamma9/Vdelta2+ and Vdelta2-negative gammadelta T cell populations for bulk repertoire analysis. Sequenced input: gamma-delta T cells from blood. These receptors were collected from a pool of human donors (malaria-infected and uninfected, not separated).

This clone appeared a few times. The TCRdb record carries a much larger clone's protein, which differs from this DNA's translation at residue 4; a read error is the likely cause, and the protein listed here is the DNA translation. This sequence joins TRDV2 and TRDJ3; 12 nucleotides match TRDD3. The J gene, not given by TCRdb, was assigned here from a germline match of the nucleotide sequence. The CDR3 is 23 residues long. Germline CDR1 GEAIGNYY, CDR2 EKD. The CDR3 reads CACGTVILGDTTDHSWDTRQMFF. The CDR3 DNA follows: TGTGCCTGTGGCACCGTCATACTGGGGGATACAACAGATCACTCCTGGGACACCCGACAGATGTTTTTC.

A few counts support this clone. TCRdb's protein for this DNA is that of a much larger clone and differs from the translation at residue 11, likely a read error; the protein shown is the DNA translation. The chain is built from TRDV2 and TRDJ1; D unresolved. Because TCRdb records no J gene, it was assigned here through a match of the DNA to germline. The CDR3 runs 19 residues. Germline V CDR1 and CDR2: GEAIGNYY, EKD. Trimming pared 3 bases from V and 0 bases from J, leaving 25 bases between. The DNA for the CDR3 is TGTGCCTGTGACCGCCTCGGGGCAACACGCAATACAAACACCGATAAACTCATCTTT. Amino acid sequence: CACDRLGATRNTNTDKLIF.

This clone has more than one count but fewer than ten. TCRdb's listed protein matches a much larger clone and diverges from this DNA's translation at residue 10, likely through a read error; the protein shown comes from the DNA. The chain carries TRDV1 and TRDJ1; TRDD3 aligns across 8 bases. Here the J gene was assigned by germline matching of the DNA, as TCRdb has none. The trim removed 7 bases at V and 6 bases at J, leaving 10 bases unmatched. The CDR3 spans 14 residues. CDR1 is TSWWSYY, CDR2 QGS, per germline. The CDR3 nucleotides are TGTGCTCTTGAGCGAACTGGGGGCCCTAATAAACTCATCTTT. Its protein product is CALERTGGPNKLIF.

In its sample, this clone was seen a few times. A far larger clone is one base from this, pointing to a likely read error. This same CDR3 is encoded by further DNA sequences in the sample. The gene calls are TRDV2 and TRDJ1, with D possibly matching TRDD3 (6 bases). As TCRdb names no J gene, one was assigned here on the basis of a DNA match to germline. CDR1 and CDR2 (germline): GEAIGNYY, EKD. Trimming removed 4 bases at V and 2 bases at J, with 31 bases between. The CDR3 totals 20 residues. CDR3 sequence (DNA): TGTGCCTGTGATAGACGGTACTGGGTCACCAAGGGGAGGACGACCGATAAACTCATCTTT. Translating it yields CACDRRYWVTKGRTTDKLIF.

A word on this clone: This likely came from a read error, as a far larger clone is one base away. This CDR3 is also generated by other DNA sequences in the sample. V usage is TRDV2 and J usage is TRDJ3; a possible D gene is TRDD3 (5 bases). In the absence of a J gene in TCRdb, the DNA was matched to germline to assign it here. CDR3 length equals 18 residues. Trimming removed 1 base from V and 0 bases from J, with 12 bases in between. Looked up from germline, CDR1 is GEAIGNYY and CDR2 is EKD. DNA for the CDR3: TGTGCCTGTGACACTATTGGAGGATACTCCTGGGACACCCGACAGATGTTTTTC. It yields the protein CACDTIGGYSWDTRQMFF.

A remark on this clone: A far more abundant clone sits one base away, making this likely a read error. The same CDR3 also results from other DNA sequences found in this sample. CDR3 in amino acids: CACDTVGTGGYWDTRQMFF. The CDR3 DNA sequence: TGTGCCTGTGACACCGTGGGAACTGGGGGATATTGGGACACCCGACAGATGTTTTTC. The J gene is TRDJ3, the V gene TRDV2; 11 positions agree with TRDD3. TCRdb carries no J gene annotation; the J gene was assigned here by matching the DNA with germline. The V segment lost 0 bases and the J segment 4 bases; nucleotides outside the gene matches: 7. The CDR3 runs to 19 residues. Germline assignment: CDR1 GEAIGNYY and CDR2 EKD.

This clone was picked up a small number of times. It differs at one base from a far larger clone, so likely a read error. The same CDR3 is also encoded by other DNA sequences in this sample. No J gene was called, and the V gene is TRDV1; TRDD3, the D gene given by the table, was not confirmed from the DNA. The CDR3 is 18 amino acids. In germline, CDR1 is TSWWSYY, CDR2 QGS. CDR3 sequence (DNA): TGTGCTCTTGGGGAACTTTTCCCCATTCCGGGCGAATCTGGTAAGCTCATCTTT. Translation gives CALGELFPIPGESGKLIF.

This clone was counted only a few times. The amino acid sequence in TCRdb belongs to a much larger clone and departs from this DNA's translation at residue 4, likely a sequencing read error; the sequence shown is translated from the DNA. The J gene is TRDJ1, the V gene TRDV2, with 8 positions matching TRDD3. TCRdb offers no J gene call, so here the DNA was matched to germline to obtain one. The V gene end was trimmed by 5 bases and the J gene end by 0 bases; junction bases not matched to a gene: 13. The CDR3 is 17 amino acids. CDR1 and CDR2 from the germline V gene are GEAIGNYY and EKD. The CDR3 DNA reads as TGTGCCTGTGGCCCGGTACTGGGGGGCCCTTACACCGATAAACTCATCTTT. Protein product: CACGPVLGGPYTDKLIF.

On this clone itself: The TCRdb record carries a much larger clone's protein, which differs from this DNA's translation at residue 4; a read error is the likely cause, and the protein listed here is the DNA translation. The chain employs TRDV2 and TRDJ1; 8 positions agree with TRDD3. TCRdb supplies no J gene; here it was assigned by aligning the nucleotide sequence to germline. With 5 bases clipped from V and 0 bases from J, the junction kept 13 bases outside the gene matches. CDR3 size: 17 residues. Germline V gene lookup returns CDR1 GEAIGNYY and CDR2 EKD. CDR3 in DNA: TGTGCCTGTGGTCTCTGGGGGAGCCGTCTGTACACCGATAAACTCATCTTT. Its protein product is CACGLWGSRLYTDKLIF.

The V call is TRDV1, the J call TRDJ2, with 9 bases fitting TRDD2. The J gene, absent from TCRdb, was called here by matching the DNA to germline. The CDR3 consists of 19 residues. The V and J ends lost 4 bases and 3 bases, in that order; junction bases with no gene match: 15. Germline V CDR1 and CDR2: TSWWSYY, QGS. The CDR3 is CALGGFSFLRDSLTAQLFF. CDR3 nucleotide sequence: TGTGCTCTTGGGGGCTTCTCCTTCCTACGGGATTCCCTGACAGCACAACTCTTCTTT.

This clone was detected only a few times. TCRdb attributes to this sequence the protein of a much larger clone, which differs from the DNA translation at residue 3; a read error is likely, and the protein displayed is translated from the DNA. The CDR3 is CASDTIPGGYSWDTRQMFF. CDR3 in DNA: TGTGCCAGTGACACTATTCCTGGGGGATACTCCTGGGACACCCGACAGATGTTTTTC. This chain connects TRDV2 to TRDJ3; 10 bases fit TRDD3. The CDR3 runs 19 residues. The V gene's germline CDR1 is GEAIGNYY and CDR2 EKD.

This clone occurred a few times. A read error likely explains why the TCRdb protein, taken from a much larger clone, differs from this DNA's translation at residue 17; the protein shown is translated from the DNA. The V gene is TRDV1, the J gene TRDJ1; the match to TRDD3 covers 10 bases. The J gene was not available in TCRdb and was assigned here by matching the DNA to germline segments. Losses at the gene ends were 0 bases for V and 7 bases for J; bases not matched to a gene: 23. Germline V gives CDR1 TSWWSYY, CDR2 QGS. The CDR3 runs to 21 residues. In DNA, the CDR3 is TGTGCTCTTGGGGAACTATGTGGGTGCCTGGGGGATATAGGGCGGGGGCGTAAACTCATCTTT. This translates into CALGELCGCLGDIGRGRKLIF.

This clone has only a few counts. The TCRdb protein, from a much larger clone, departs from this DNA's translation at residue 16, likely by read error; the protein shown derives from the DNA. The chain has TRDV1 and TRDJ1, with TRDD3 matching over 12 bases. TCRdb does not report a J gene; here it was assigned by matching the DNA to germline references. Germline V gene sequence: CDR1 TSWWSYY, CDR2 QGS. CDR3 length: 24 amino acids. Germline trimming cut 0 bases from V and 0 bases from J; bases unmatched to any gene: 23. The CDR3 loop reads CALGELGYPTPNWGILWYTDKLIF. The CDR3 DNA sequence: TGTGCTCTTGGGGAACTCGGGTATCCTACCCCAAACTGGGGGATACTCTGGTACACCGATAAACTCATCTTT.

Ten or more counts support this clone. The CDR3 loop reads CALGAPFLRLDYTDKLIF. DNA of the CDR3: TGTGCTCTTGGGGCGCCCTTCCTCCGTCTCGATTACACCGATAAACTCATCTTT. The genes are TRDV1 and TRDJ1; 7 bases are a match to TRDD2. The CDR3 totals 18 residues. V trimming: 4 bases; J trimming: 0 bases; junction bases outside the gene matches: 14. Germline assignment: CDR1 TSWWSYY and CDR2 QGS.

Of note for this clone: This likely traces to a read error, being one base from a far larger clone. Distinct nucleotide sequences in the sample also encode this CDR3. The rearrangement links TRDV1 to TRDJ1; D not resolved. Germline V gives CDR1 TSWWSYY, CDR2 QGS. The length of the CDR3 is 13 residues. In DNA form, the CDR3 reads TGTGCTCTTGGGGAAGTAATTCACGATAAGCTCATCTTT. This codes for CALGEVIHDKLIF.

About this clone: This sequence is one base from a far larger clone and is likely a read error. This sample includes further DNA sequences coding for the same CDR3. The V gene is TRDV1, the J gene TRDJ1, with 10 bases aligning to TRDD3. Matching the DNA to germline supplied the J gene, which TCRdb does not give. Germline V gene data show CDR1 as TSWWSYY and CDR2 as QGS. The CDR3 length is 19 residues. CDR3 in amino acids: CALGERFSPLTGGLTKLIF. The CDR3 coding sequence is TGCGCTCTTGGGGAACGGTTCTCCCCGCTTACTGGGGGATTAACGAAACTCATCTTT.

With respect to this clone: The mismatch at residue 9 between this DNA's translation and the TCRdb protein of a much larger clone likely reflects a read error; the protein shown is translated from the DNA. The chain has TRDV2 and TRDJ1; D not certain. In the absence of a J gene in TCRdb, the DNA was matched to germline to assign it here. The V gene lost 3 bases and the J gene lost 0 bases, with 16 bases spanning the gap. CDR3 length: 16 residues. Germline loops: CDR1 GEAIGNYY, CDR2 EKD. This chain's CDR3 is CACDHLDYVYTDKLIF. CDR3 DNA sequence: TGTGCCTGTGACCACCTGGATTACGTGTACACCGATAAACTCATCTTT.

This clone was seen a handful of times. A far larger clone differs by one base, so this is likely a read error. The sample contains more than one DNA sequence encoding this CDR3. V is TRDV1 and J is TRDJ1, with unresolved D. TCRdb records no J gene; here it was assigned by comparing the DNA to germline. The germline CDR1 and CDR2 sequences are TSWWSYY and QGS. The CDR3 contains 15 residues. V dropped 4 bases and J dropped 3 bases, with 15 bases sitting between them. The CDR3 sequence: CALGGDPDPADKLIF. CDR3 DNA sequence: TGTGCTCTTGGGGGAGACCCCGATCCTGCCGATAAACTCATCTTT.

In this sample, this clone turned up a few times. The TCRdb protein comes from a much larger clone and disagrees with this DNA's translation at residue 15, likely due to a read error; the protein given here is derived from the DNA. The chain employs TRDV1 and TRDJ1, with TRDD3 identical over 7 bases. The V gene's germline CDR1 is TSWWSYY and CDR2 QGS. The CDR3 has 21 residues. The V gene end was trimmed by 0 bases and the J gene end by 0 bases; junction bases not matched to a gene: 19. In nucleotides, the CDR3 is TGTGCTCTTGGGGAACTCTCCCCTACGTGGGGGGATGGAACGAACACCGATAAACTCATCTTT. Its translation: CALGELSPTWGDGTNTDKLIF.

V and J are TRDV1 and TRDJ1; a possible D gene is TRDD3 (7 bases). In the absence of a J gene in TCRdb, the DNA was matched to germline to assign it here. Germline V gene sequence: CDR1 TSWWSYY, CDR2 QGS. Deletions cut 1 base from V and 0 bases from J, with 30 bases between. The CDR3 totals 22 residues. Written as DNA, the CDR3 is TGTGCTCTTGGGGAACGGAGATTCCTAGGGACCGGGGGGATTGCCTACACCGATAAACTCATCTTT. Translating gives CALGERRFLGTGGIAYTDKLIF.

This clone was counted ten times or more. The chain recombines TRDV1 with TRDJ1; 10 bases match TRDD3. CDR1 TSWWSYY and CDR2 QGS come from the germline V gene. The J segment lost 2 bases and the V segment lost 2 bases, leaving 11 bases of the junction unmatched. This CDR3 is built from 18 residues. The CDR3 sequence: CALGEIPSELGDTDKLIF. The CDR3 coding sequence is TGTGCTCTTGGGGAAATCCCTTCCGAACTGGGGGATACCGATAAACTCATCTTT.

This clone was detected ten times or more. This DNA's translation differs at residue 6 from TCRdb's protein, which comes from a much larger clone; a read error is likely, and the protein shown is translated from the DNA. DNA of the CDR3: TGTGCCTGTGACCCAGTTGGAATCACTTTGGCCGATAAACTCATCTTT. Amino acid sequence: CACDPVGITLADKLIF. The rearrangement links TRDV2 to TRDJ1; D call uncertain. Germline matching of the DNA provided the J gene here, since TCRdb leaves it blank. Germline V CDR1 and CDR2: GEAIGNYY, EKD. This CDR3 comprises 16 residues. V was clipped by 3 bases and J by 3 bases, with 19 bases between them.

This clone has at least ten counts. The amino acid sequence in TCRdb belongs to a much larger clone and departs from this DNA's translation at residue 11, likely a sequencing read error; the sequence shown is translated from the DNA. The rearrangement uses TRDV2 and TRDJ3; TRDD3 matches at 10 bases. CDR3 length: 16 residues. Germline assignment: CDR1 GEAIGNYY and CDR2 EKD. CDR3 sequence: CACDVLGDWDARQMFF. CDR3 DNA sequence: TGTGCCTGTGACGTACTGGGGGATTGGGACGCCCGACAGATGTTTTTC.